The present T cell receptor beta chain was sequenced within a study of control samples from healthy donors and cancer patients. TCRdb keeps only in-frame clones here, not all; method: immunoSEQ multiplex PCR. Among under 130,000 clones listed, 80% to 90% were seen once. Unmatched junction bases numbered 10, after V lost 2 bases and J lost 6 bases. The length of the CDR3 is 16 residues. In germline, CDR1 is KGHSH, CDR2 LQKENI. The rearrangement uses TRBV18 and TRBJ2-5; TRBD2 agrees at 9 bases. This sequence originates from a man aged 55 to 70 with lung cancer. The sequenced sample was PBMCs. The CDR3 reads CASSPKVSGGRQTQYF. The CDR3 nucleotides are TGTGCCAGCTCACCAAAGGTTAGCGGGGGCCGGCAGACCCAGTACTTC.